One sample yielded the 8 T cell receptor beta chains listed below, sequenced in a study of CD8+CD57+ T cells in acquired aplastic anemia. Profiling of TCR beta VDJ combinations and CDR3 sequences used genomic DNA as template. TCRdb re-analysed the reads in MiXCR, keeping a single row per CDR3 protein. The sample carries 200,000 to 250,000 distinct CDR3 sequences, 34% recorded once. The sequenced sample was sorted CD4+, CD8+, or CD8+CD57+ T cells (not recorded which) from PBMCs. The receptors were gathered from a human donor in good health, serving as a control.

CDR3 bases: TGTGCCAGCACTGCAGCCTATTTCACAGATACGCAGTATTTT. Encoded protein: CASTAAYFTDTQYF. V is TRBV2 and J is TRBJ2-3; unclear D gene. The V and J ends lost 7 bases and 2 bases respectively, with 13 bases between them. Looked up from germline, CDR1 is SNHLY and CDR2 is FYNNEI. The CDR3 spans 14 residues.

As regards this clonotype: A much larger clone lies one base from this, so it may be a read error. The V gene is TRBV20-1, the J gene TRBJ2-7, with D possibly being TRBD2 (5 bases). Germline CDR1 is DFQATT and CDR2 is SNEGSKA (reference sequence). The CDR3 is 14 residues long. DNA of the CDR3: TGCAGTACTAGACCCCTCAACCAACCCTACGAGCAGTACTTC. Protein sequence: CSTRPLNQPYEQYF.

A few counts support this clonotype. The chain uses TRBV10-3 and TRBJ1-2; D ambiguous. There are 13 residues in the CDR3. Germline V gene lookup returns CDR1 ENHRY and CDR2 SYGVKD. Trimming cost V 3 bases and J 8 bases, with 13 bases left between them. In DNA form, the CDR3 reads TGTGCCATCAGTGATGGCGACCCCGGGGGCTACACCTTC. It yields the protein CAISDGDPGGYTF.

This clonotype was counted at least ten times. The chain has TRBV19 and TRBJ2-7; maybe TRBD1 (5 bases). The CDR3 spans 15 residues. The V gene's germline CDR1 is LNHDA and CDR2 SQIVND (reference sequence). Trimming shortened V by 5 bases and J by 1 base, and 15 bases separated the two germline ends. The CDR3 protein is CASSRQPIPSYEQYF. In nucleotides, the CDR3 is TGTGCCAGTAGTCGACAGCCGATACCTTCCTACGAGCAGTACTTC.

At least ten counts were recorded for this clonotype. The chain couples TRBV2 to TRBJ1-2; D is uncertain. The CDR3 spans 13 residues. The V end was cut by 0 bases, the J end by 12 bases, with 14 bases between. The germline V gene has CDR1 SNHLY and CDR2 FYNNEI. The CDR3 nucleotides are TGTGCCAGCAGTGAAGCATTGTGGGATCCCAACACCTTC. This encodes CASSEALWDPNTF.

This clonotype was seen only a few times. The CDR3 DNA reads TGCAGTGCTAGAGATCGAATGGCAGATAGCAATCAGCCCCAGCATTTT. Its protein is CSARDRMADSNQPQHF. This sequence joins TRBV20-1 and TRBJ1-5; D not certain. V lost 0 bases and J lost 0, with 12 bases in between. Germline assignment: CDR1 DFQATT and CDR2 SNEGSKA (reference sequence). The CDR3 has 16 residues.

The V and J genes are TRBV20-1 and TRBJ1-2, with D perhaps TRBD1 (5 bases). Germline CDR1 is DFQATT and CDR2 is SNEGSKA (reference sequence). V was cut by 6 bases and J by 4 bases, with 21 bases left in between. The CDR3 extends over 15 amino acids. CDR3 sequence (DNA): TGCAGTGCCAGGGTGGTAACGGGACCAAGCTATGGCTACACCTTC. This gives the protein CSARVVTGPSYGYTF.

This clonotype was seen many times. The chain combines TRBV7-9 with TRBJ2-5; 7 nucleotides agree with TRBD2. CDR3 length: 17 amino acids. The V gene end was trimmed by 5 bases and the J gene end by 5 bases; junction bases not matched to a gene: 17. Germline CDR1 SEHNR, CDR2 FQNEAQ (reference sequence). CDR3 coding DNA: TGTGCCAGCAGCCGGGCCCTTGCGGGAGATTATGCGGAGACCCAGTACTTC. This codes for CASSRALAGDYAETQYF.